The rows below give T cell receptor beta chains drawn from one sample of a study of STAT3 mutations in large granular lymphocyte leukemia. TCRdb's copy holds only in-frame clones and misses some; the assay was immunoSEQ multiplex PCR. The sample has about 12,000 clones, 65% to 90% seen once. The sequenced sample was peripheral blood mononuclear cells. The receptors here all came from a man older than 75 with T-cell large granular lymphocyte leukemia. Some clones in this sample may be carry-over from other donors' samples. The CDR3 runs from the conserved cysteine through the conserved F or W. A D gene is named only where the DNA matches it firmly. The size of a clone is reported for some rows only, either as once, few or many, or as a class for expanded clones.

j_call: TRBJ1-5
d_call: NA
v_call: TRBV14
clone_size: NA
cdr3_aa: CASSRAEPQHF
cdr3_nt: TGTGCCAGCAGCCGTGCAGAGCCCCAGCATTTT

j_call: TRBJ2-7
d_call: NA
v_call: TRBV5-1
clone_size: NA
cdr3_aa: CASSLGAAIYEQYF
cdr3_nt: TGCGCCAGCAGCTTGGGGGCGGCGATCTACGAGCAGTACTTC

j_call: TRBJ1-5
d_call: NA
v_call: TRBV4-1
clone_size: NA
cdr3_aa: CASSQDGQGQYSNQPQHF
cdr3_nt: TGCGCCAGCAGCCAAGATGGTCAGGGCCAATATAGCAATCAGCCCCAGCATTTT

j_call: TRBJ2-7
d_call: TRBD2
v_call: TRBV5-4
clone_size: NA
cdr3_aa: CASSPTPLAGNYEQYF
cdr3_nt: TGTGCCAGCAGCCCCACCCCCCTAGCGGGCAACTACGAGCAGTACTTC

j_call: TRBJ1-1
d_call: TRBD1
v_call: TRBV6-5
clone_size: NA
cdr3_aa: CASSIQGRNTEAFF
cdr3_nt: TGTGCCAGCAGTATACAGGGGAGGAACACTGAAGCTTTCTTT

j_call: TRBJ1-4
d_call: NA
v_call: TRBV4-3
clone_size: NA
cdr3_aa: CASSPGTKEGKLFF
cdr3_nt: TGCGCCAGCAGCCCCGGGACAAAGGAAGGAAAACTGTTTTTT

j_call: TRBJ1-2
d_call: NA
v_call: TRBV30
clone_size: NA
cdr3_aa: CAWSLRRGGTPNYGYTF
cdr3_nt: TGTGCCTGGAGTCTACGGCGGGGCGGAACTCCTAACTATGGCTACACCTTC

j_call: TRBJ2-1
d_call: NA
v_call: TRBV28
clone_size: once
cdr3_aa: CASSLLGATVNEQFF
cdr3_nt: TGTGCCAGCAGTTTATTGGGGGCCACAGTCAATGAGCAGTTCTTC

j_call: TRBJ1-2
d_call: TRBD1
v_call: TRBV9
clone_size: NA
cdr3_aa: CASSGAGTGVYGYTF
cdr3_nt: TGTGCCAGCAGCGGGGCCGGGACAGGGGTCTATGGCTACACCTTC

j_call: TRBJ1-2
d_call: TRBD1
v_call: TRBV2
clone_size: NA
cdr3_aa: CASSERQGGAGYTF
cdr3_nt: TGTGCCAGCAGTGAACGGCAGGGGGGAGCTGGCTACACCTTC

j_call: TRBJ2-7
d_call: NA
v_call: TRBV5-1
clone_size: NA
cdr3_aa: CASSAKQQVDSYEQYF
cdr3_nt: TGCGCCAGCAGCGCGAAGCAACAGGTTGACTCCTACGAGCAGTACTTC

j_call: TRBJ2-7
d_call: NA
v_call: TRBV12-5
clone_size: NA
cdr3_aa: CASGLSQGNVYEQYF
cdr3_nt: TGTGCTAGTGGTTTGAGTCAGGGGAACGTCTACGAGCAGTACTTC

j_call: TRBJ2-3
d_call: NA
v_call: TRBV7-8
clone_size: NA
cdr3_aa: CASSSGGPSGDTQYF
cdr3_nt: TGTGCCAGCAGCTCAGGCGGACCGAGTGGAGATACGCAGTATTTT

j_call: TRBJ2-3
d_call: NA
v_call: TRBV18
clone_size: NA
cdr3_aa: CASSLYGNTDTQYF
cdr3_nt: TGTGCCAGCTCACTGTACGGGAACACAGATACGCAGTATTTT

j_call: TRBJ1-4
d_call: TRBD1
v_call: TRBV9
clone_size: NA
cdr3_aa: CASSVATGTGILEDEKLFF
cdr3_nt: TGTGCCAGCAGCGTAGCTACCGGGACAGGGATTTTGGAGGATGAAAAACTGTTTTTT

j_call: TRBJ1-2
d_call: NA
v_call: TRBV30
clone_size: NA
cdr3_aa: CAWRLSLGGYTF
cdr3_nt: TGTGCCTGGAGGCTCAGTCTGGGGGGCTACACCTTC

j_call: TRBJ1-2
d_call: NA
v_call: TRBV6-5
clone_size: NA
cdr3_aa: CASSYRPEVYGYTF
cdr3_nt: TGTGCCAGCAGTTACCGGCCAGAAGTCTATGGCTACACCTTC

j_call: TRBJ2-7
d_call: NA
v_call: TRBV7-8
clone_size: NA
cdr3_aa: CASSLVQVSYEQYF
cdr3_nt: TGTGCCAGCAGCTTAGTGCAGGTCTCCTACGAGCAGTACTTC

j_call: TRBJ2-6
d_call: TRBD1
v_call: TRBV7-9
clone_size: NA
cdr3_aa: CAGGDGQGSGANVLTF
cdr3_nt: TGTGCCGGCGGAGACGGACAGGGTTCGGGGGCCAACGTCCTGACTTTC

j_call: TRBJ2-7
d_call: NA
v_call: TRBV18
clone_size: NA
cdr3_aa: CASMDSNLGHEQYF
cdr3_nt: TGTGCCAGCATGGACAGCAACCTCGGCCACGAGCAGTACTTC

j_call: TRBJ1-3
d_call: NA
v_call: TRBV7-2
clone_size: once
cdr3_aa: CASSPGASGNTIYF
cdr3_nt: TGTGCCAGCAGCCCGGGGGCTTCGGGAAACACCATATATTTT

j_call: TRBJ2-3
d_call: NA
v_call: TRBV7-9
clone_size: NA
cdr3_aa: CASSLIGDTQYF
cdr3_nt: TGTGCCAGCAGCTTAATCGGGGATACGCAGTATTTT

j_call: TRBJ2-3
d_call: NA
v_call: TRBV19
clone_size: NA
cdr3_aa: CASKGRAIDTQYF
cdr3_nt: TGTGCCAGTAAGGGCAGGGCAATAGATACGCAGTATTTT

j_call: TRBJ2-7
d_call: TRBD1
v_call: TRBV9
clone_size: NA
cdr3_aa: CASSVEPAGTVAYEQYF
cdr3_nt: TGTGCCAGCAGCGTAGAGCCCGCCGGGACAGTAGCCTACGAGCAGTACTTC

j_call: TRBJ2-7
d_call: TRBD2
v_call: TRBV5-1
clone_size: NA
cdr3_aa: CASSRLGTSGYEQYF
cdr3_nt: TGCGCCAGCAGCCGCCTAGGGACTAGCGGGTACGAGCAGTACTTC

j_call: TRBJ2-1
d_call: NA
v_call: TRBV18
clone_size: NA
cdr3_aa: CASSPDRTTRFF
cdr3_nt: TGTGCCAGCTCACCCGACCGGACAACCAGGTTCTTC

j_call: TRBJ2-5
d_call: NA
v_call: TRBV11-2
clone_size: NA
cdr3_aa: CASSPRAQETQYF
cdr3_nt: TGTGCCAGCAGCCCACGGGCCCAAGAGACCCAGTACTTC

j_call: TRBJ2-7
d_call: TRBD1
v_call: TRBV19
clone_size: NA
cdr3_aa: CASNTGGDSGYEQYF
cdr3_nt: TGTGCCAGTAATACAGGGGGTGATTCCGGCTACGAGCAGTACTTC

j_call: TRBJ1-1
d_call: NA
v_call: TRBV5-4
clone_size: NA
cdr3_aa: CASSRTENLNTEAFF
cdr3_nt: TGTGCCAGCAGTCGGACAGAGAATTTGAACACTGAAGCTTTCTTT

j_call: TRBJ2-6
d_call: NA
v_call: TRBV5-1
clone_size: NA
cdr3_aa: CASSRRGSGANVLTF
cdr3_nt: TGCGCCAGCAGCCGGAGGGGGTCTGGGGCCAACGTCCTGACTTTC

j_call: TRBJ1-6
d_call: NA
v_call: TRBV7-2
clone_size: NA
cdr3_aa: CASSLLSRDSPLHF
cdr3_nt: TGTGCCAGCAGCTTATTGAGTAGGGATTCACCCCTCCACTTT

j_call: TRBJ1-6
d_call: NA
v_call: TRBV30
clone_size: NA
cdr3_aa: CAWSTDRNSPLHF
cdr3_nt: TGTGCCTGGAGTACGGACCGTAATTCACCCCTCCACTTT

j_call: TRBJ2-7
d_call: NA
v_call: TRBV5-4
clone_size: once
cdr3_aa: CASSLAPGHGTYEQYF
cdr3_nt: TGTGCCAGCAGCTTGGCCCCGGGACATGGAACCTACGAGCAGTACTTC

j_call: TRBJ2-3
d_call: NA
v_call: TRBV19
clone_size: NA
cdr3_aa: CASSGRTLTDTQYF
cdr3_nt: TGTGCCAGTAGTGGACGGACTTTAACAGATACGCAGTATTTT

j_call: TRBJ2-7
d_call: TRBD2
v_call: TRBV29-1
clone_size: NA
cdr3_aa: CSVSASGATYEQYF
cdr3_nt: TGCAGCGTTTCGGCTAGCGGGGCTACCTACGAGCAGTACTTC

j_call: TRBJ2-3
d_call: NA
v_call: TRBV15
clone_size: NA
cdr3_aa: CATSRVESRSTDTQYF
cdr3_nt: TGTGCCACCAGCAGAGTCGAATCTAGGAGCACAGATACGCAGTATTTT

j_call: TRBJ1-4
d_call: TRBD1
v_call: TRBV14
clone_size: NA
cdr3_aa: CASSQVGTGGEKLFF
cdr3_nt: TGTGCCAGCAGCCAAGTCGGGACAGGGGGTGAAAAACTGTTTTTT

j_call: TRBJ1-2
d_call: TRBD1
v_call: TRBV5-1
clone_size: NA
cdr3_aa: CASSSSGQGIDGYTF
cdr3_nt: TGCGCCAGCAGCTCATCGGGACAGGGGATTGATGGCTACACCTTC

j_call: TRBJ1-2
d_call: NA
v_call: TRBV12-5
clone_size: NA
cdr3_aa: CASGSPTPNVGASYGYTF
cdr3_nt: TGTGCTAGTGGTTCCCCCACCCCCAACGTGGGGGCTAGCTATGGCTACACCTTC

j_call: TRBJ2-3
d_call: TRBD2
v_call: TRBV30
clone_size: once
cdr3_aa: CAWSRGLAGGPTSTDTQYF
cdr3_nt: TGTGCCTGGAGCAGAGGACTAGCGGGGGGACCGACTAGCACAGATACGCAGTATTTT

j_call: TRBJ2-7
d_call: NA
v_call: TRBV27
clone_size: once
cdr3_aa: CASSFVGGVYEQYF
cdr3_nt: TGTGCCAGCAGTTTTGTCGGCGGAGTCTACGAGCAGTACTTC

j_call: TRBJ2-7
d_call: TRBD1
v_call: TRBV29-1
clone_size: NA
cdr3_aa: CSVAGTGGYEQYF
cdr3_nt: TGCAGCGTTGCCGGGACAGGAGGCTACGAGCAGTACTTC

j_call: TRBJ2-2
d_call: TRBD1
v_call: TRBV18
clone_size: NA
cdr3_aa: CASSQDRGPGELFF
cdr3_nt: TGTGCCAGCTCACAAGACAGGGGGCCCGGGGAGCTGTTTTTT

j_call: TRBJ1-6
d_call: NA
v_call: TRBV30
clone_size: few
cdr3_aa: CAWSGQSNSPLHF
cdr3_nt: TGTGCCTGGAGTGGACAGTCGAATTCACCCCTCCACTTT

j_call: TRBJ2-2
d_call: NA
v_call: TRBV18
clone_size: NA
cdr3_aa: CASSPMGGRFTGELFF
cdr3_nt: TGTGCCAGCTCACCAATGGGGGGGCGCTTCACCGGGGAGCTGTTTTTT

j_call: TRBJ2-1
d_call: NA
v_call: TRBV11-2
clone_size: once
cdr3_aa: CASSSPSNEQFF
cdr3_nt: TGTGCCAGCAGCTCCCCATCAAATGAGCAGTTCTTC

j_call: TRBJ2-3
d_call: NA
v_call: TRBV29-1
clone_size: NA
cdr3_aa: CSAEGRSDTQYF
cdr3_nt: TGCAGCGCAGAGGGGAGATCAGATACGCAGTATTTT

j_call: TRBJ2-6
d_call: NA
v_call: TRBV29-1
clone_size: NA
cdr3_aa: CSVWAGSGANVLTF
cdr3_nt: TGCAGCGTGTGGGCCGGCTCTGGGGCCAACGTCCTGACTTTC

j_call: TRBJ2-5
d_call: TRBD2
v_call: TRBV27
clone_size: NA
cdr3_aa: CASRPGTSGERNQYF
cdr3_nt: TGTGCCAGCAGACCTGGGACTAGCGGGGAGAGAAACCAGTACTTC

j_call: TRBJ1-1
d_call: NA
v_call: TRBV29-1
clone_size: few
cdr3_aa: CSVYRTPNTEAFF
cdr3_nt: TGCAGCGTCTACCGTACACCGAACACTGAAGCTTTCTTT

j_call: TRBJ2-2
d_call: NA
v_call: TRBV7-9
clone_size: NA
cdr3_aa: CASSFVARLTGELFF
cdr3_nt: TGTGCCAGCAGCTTTGTCGCCAGGCTCACCGGGGAGCTGTTTTTT

j_call: TRBJ2-1
d_call: TRBD1
v_call: TRBV7-8
clone_size: NA
cdr3_aa: CASSPGQGNRNEQFF
cdr3_nt: TGTGCCAGCAGCCCAGGACAGGGGAATAGGAATGAGCAGTTCTTC